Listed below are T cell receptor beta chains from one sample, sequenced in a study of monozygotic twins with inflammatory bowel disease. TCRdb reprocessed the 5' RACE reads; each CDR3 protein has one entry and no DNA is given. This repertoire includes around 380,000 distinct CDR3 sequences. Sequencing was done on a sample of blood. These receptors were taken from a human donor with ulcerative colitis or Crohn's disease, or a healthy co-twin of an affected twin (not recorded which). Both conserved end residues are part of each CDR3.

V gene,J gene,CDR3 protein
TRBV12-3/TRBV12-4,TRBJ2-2,CASSFNGGANTGELFF
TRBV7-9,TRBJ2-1,CASSLVPRLPYNEQFF
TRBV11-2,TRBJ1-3,CASSLLFSGNTIYF
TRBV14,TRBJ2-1,CASSQTSGSWNEQFF
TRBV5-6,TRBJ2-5,CASSWAGVGETQYF
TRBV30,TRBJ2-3,CAWSVLASTDTQYF
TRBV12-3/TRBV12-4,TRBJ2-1,CASGIGGSYNEQFF
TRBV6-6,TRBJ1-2,CASSFVAPPYGYTF
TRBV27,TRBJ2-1,CASTHSGLTYNEQFF
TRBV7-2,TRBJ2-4,CASSLGGVAKNIQYF
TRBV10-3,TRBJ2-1,CAIRGTGQSTSSAQRGQFF
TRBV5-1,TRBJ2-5,CASSHQGSEETQYF
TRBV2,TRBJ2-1,CASRGDGFPLWAYNEQFF
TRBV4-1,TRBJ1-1,CASSHLLGEAFF
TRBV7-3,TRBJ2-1,CASSPTSSRAPYNEQFF
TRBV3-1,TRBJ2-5,CASSPLSEGVATQYF
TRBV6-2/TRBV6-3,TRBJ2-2,CASSYWASGSFPGELFF
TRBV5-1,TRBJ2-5,CASSPEQGLGVYQETQYF
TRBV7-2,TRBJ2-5,CASSNGDRAEETQYF
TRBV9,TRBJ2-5,CASSVEGLRDETQYF
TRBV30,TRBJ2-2,CAWSASVLHTGELFF
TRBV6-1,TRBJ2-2,CASSDKPVYTGELFF
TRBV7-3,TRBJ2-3,CASSWEGRGTDTQYF
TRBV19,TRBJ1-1,CATNLGGLNTEAFF
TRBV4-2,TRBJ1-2,CASSQDSPGGTYGYTF
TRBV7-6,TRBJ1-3,CASSHQGSGNTIYF
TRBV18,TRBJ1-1,CASSREQGEVAEAFF
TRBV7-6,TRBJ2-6,CASSQWNSGSSGANVLTF
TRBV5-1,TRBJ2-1,CASKEGAVYYNEQFF
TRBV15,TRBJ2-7,CATSRERGATYEQYF
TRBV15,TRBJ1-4,CATSREGQLNEKLFF
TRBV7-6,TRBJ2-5,CASSSPTGGQETQYF
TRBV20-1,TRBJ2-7,CSAPGTSGYEQYF
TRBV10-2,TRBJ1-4,CASSVVGEKLFF
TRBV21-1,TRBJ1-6,CASSMAGPRDSPLHF
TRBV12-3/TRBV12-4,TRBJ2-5,CASSQGARTETQYF
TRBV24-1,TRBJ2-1,CAMGDWREDRYNEQFF
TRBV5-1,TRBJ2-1,CASRTSGGYSYNELFF
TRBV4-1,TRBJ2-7,CASSQVLTAGEQYF
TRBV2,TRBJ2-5,CATSPGVREPVQETQYF
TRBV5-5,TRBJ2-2,CASSLVAGRTGELFF
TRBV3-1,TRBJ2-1,CASSLSGLHKEQFF
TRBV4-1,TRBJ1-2,CASSQDQGGPGYTF
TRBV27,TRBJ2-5,CASCLTSGERETQYF
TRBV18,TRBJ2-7,CASSPLSRNIYEQYF
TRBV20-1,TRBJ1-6,CSAPHSSYNSPLHF
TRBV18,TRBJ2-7,CASSPFQETEQYF
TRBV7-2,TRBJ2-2,CASSLGPMGGELFF
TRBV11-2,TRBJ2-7,CASSLGTGSSYEQYF
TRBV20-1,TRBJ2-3,CSARDLGDTQYF
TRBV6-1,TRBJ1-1,CASSRPGTGSTEAFF
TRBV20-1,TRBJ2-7,CSAPRDGSSYEQYF
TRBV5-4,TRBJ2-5,CASSLAGDGETQYF